This T cell receptor (beta chain) derives from a study of cytomegalovirus exposure and HLA in healthy donors. PCR employed 60 Vbeta and 13 Jbeta primers. Generated by immunoSEQ multiplex PCR, the TCRdb table keeps only in-frame clones and is missing some. The data show roughly 36,000 clones, over 70% seen once. Study-wide points: A later analysis found most CMV-associated TCR beta chains apparently HLA-restricted. The authors later linked a missense DCLRE1C variant to TCR beta V- and J-gene trimming. The majority of TCR sequences were rare, yet some public TCRs appeared in many donors.

With 4 bases removed from V and 3 bases from J, the gap between germline ends came to 9 bases. This CDR3 is 13 amino acids long. Germline assignment: CDR1 SNHLY and CDR2 FYNNEI. Concerning this clone itself: Its antigen is still unknown.

The specimen was PBMCs. This TCR came from a man aged 30 to 39 in good health and CMV-seronegative. This chain connects TRBV2 to TRBJ1-1; D is possibly TRBD1 (6 bases). The CDR3 region is CASSGGRDTEAFF. CDR3 sequence (DNA): TGTGCCAGCAGTGGGGGGCGGGACACTGAAGCTTTCTTT.